This T cell receptor (beta chain) was identified during a study of blood T cell repertoires in COVID-19. Across the whole study: Donors in the United States, Italy and Spain gave samples during acute or convalescent COVID-19. From T cells, B-cell-depleted T cells, or PBMCs came the material, which was cDNA or gDNA.

This CDR3 comprises 15 residues. Trimming took 4 bases from V and 2 from J, leaving 12 bases between them. The germline V gene encodes CDR1 SGHDT and CDR2 YYEEEE. Original data processing: Amplification with reference gene primers provided the estimates of nucleated cell counts. Data came from immunoSEQ multiplex PCR; TCRdb stores just in-frame clones and leaves some out. V, J and clone size are taken as reported in that table, and D and trimming were inferred from the DNA itself. The data show about 29,000 clones, around 90% seen once. The chain couples TRBV5-6 to TRBJ1-4, with TRBD1 as a possible D gene (6 bases). The TCR comes from a man aged 65 to 79 with active COVID-19. The source material was peripheral blood. CDR3 sequence: CASSRTRGTNEKLFF. CDR3 bases: TGTGCCAGCAGCAGAACCAGGGGTACTAATGAAAAACTGTTTTTT.